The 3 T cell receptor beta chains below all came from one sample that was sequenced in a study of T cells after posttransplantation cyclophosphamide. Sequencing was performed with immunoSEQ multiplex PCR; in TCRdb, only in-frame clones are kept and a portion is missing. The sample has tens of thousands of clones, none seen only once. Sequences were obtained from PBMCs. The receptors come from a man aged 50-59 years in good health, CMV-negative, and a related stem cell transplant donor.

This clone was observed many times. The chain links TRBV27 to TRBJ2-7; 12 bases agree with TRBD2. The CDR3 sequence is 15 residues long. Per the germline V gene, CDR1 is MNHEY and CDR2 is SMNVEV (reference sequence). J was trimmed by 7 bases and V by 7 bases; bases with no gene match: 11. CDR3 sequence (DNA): TGTGCCAGCAAAAAGCTAGCGGGAGGGCCAGGGGAGCAGTACTTC. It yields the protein CASKKLAGGPGEQYF.

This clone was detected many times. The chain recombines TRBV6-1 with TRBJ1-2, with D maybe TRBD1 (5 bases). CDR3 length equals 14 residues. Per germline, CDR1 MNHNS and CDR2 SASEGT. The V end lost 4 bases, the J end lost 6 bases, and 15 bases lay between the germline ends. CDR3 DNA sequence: TGTGCCAGCAGTGCCTCCAGGGTTGCTAATGGCTACACCTTC. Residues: CASSASRVANGYTF.

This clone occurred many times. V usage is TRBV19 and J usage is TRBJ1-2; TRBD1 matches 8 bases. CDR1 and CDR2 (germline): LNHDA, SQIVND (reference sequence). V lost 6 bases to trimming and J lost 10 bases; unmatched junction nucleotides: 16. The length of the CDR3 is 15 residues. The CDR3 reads CASREGQGVMWIYTF. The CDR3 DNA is TGTGCCAGTAGAGAAGGACAGGGTGTAATGTGGATCTACACCTTC.